These 14 T cell receptor beta chains were all obtained from the same sample, sequenced in a study of T-cell reconstitution after alpha-beta-depleted transplantation in children. For TCRbeta, the library was prepared with unique molecular identifiers. TCRdb fed the PCR reads into MiXCR, producing one record per CDR3 protein. The sample lists fewer than 550,000 distinct CDR3 sequences; roughly a tenth were seen once. Sequencing used PBMCs, obtained before TCRalphabeta/CD19-depleted stem cell transplant. The receptors come from a child aged 2-9 years with inherited bone marrow failure, due to receive a stem cell transplant.

The chain links TRBV5-6 to TRBJ2-7; D perhaps matches TRBD2 (6 bases). The V and J ends lost 4 bases and 7 bases respectively, with 15 bases between them. Germline CDR1 and CDR2: SGHDT and YYEEEE. CDR3 size: 13 residues. The CDR3 DNA is TGTGCCAGCAGCCTGGGACTGGGTTTAGAGCAGTACTTC. This encodes CASSLGLGLEQYF.

Comments on this clonotype: With a much larger clone just one base away, this may be a read error. This rearrangement joins TRBV27 to TRBJ2-7; D is unresolved. The CDR3 is 13 residues long. Germline V gene lookup returns CDR1 MNHEY and CDR2 SMNVEV (reference sequence). The germline V and J ends were trimmed by 3 bases and 8 bases, with 14 bases remaining between them. For the CDR3, the DNA is TGTGCCAGCAGTTTCGAATGGGGATTCCAGCAGTACTTC. Translated: CASSFEWGFQQYF.

This clonotype appeared many times. The V and J genes are TRBV29-1 and TRBJ2-5; unclear D gene. Trimming stripped 1 base from V and 2 bases from J, with 11 bases between. The CDR3 contains 14 residues. CDR1 SQVTM and CDR2 ANQGSEA come from the germline V gene. The CDR3, as DNA: TGCAGCGTTGAAGGACACTGGATTCAAGAGACCCAGTACTTC. Translated: CSVEGHWIQETQYF.

The chain carries TRBV20-1 and TRBJ2-5; tentative D call: TRBD1 (6 bases). The CDR3 length is 15 residues. Germline-derived CDR1 and CDR2 are DFQATT and SNEGSKA (reference sequence). V was shortened by 0 bases and J by 4 bases, with 15 bases between the two germline ends. The CDR3 loop reads CSARDGQRWSETQYF. The CDR3 coding sequence is TGCAGTGCTAGAGACGGACAGAGATGGTCAGAGACCCAGTACTTC.

This clonotype was seen at least ten times. This chain connects TRBV6-2 or TRBV6-3 to TRBJ2-5; TRBD1 might be the D (5 bases). This CDR3 comprises 18 residues. The V end was cut by 0 bases, the J end by 3 bases, with 20 bases between. Germline V gene lookup returns CDR1 MNHEY and CDR2 SVGEGT. The CDR3 region has the DNA TGTGCCAGCAGTTACTCGACTCTGGGGCCGCCAACTAAAGAGACCCAGTACTTC. It specifies CASSYSTLGPPTKETQYF.

Many counts were recorded for this clonotype. This chain links TRBV29-1 with TRBJ2-7; 7 positions match TRBD2. The CDR3 length is 12 residues. Germline trimming cut 7 bases from V and 6 bases from J; bases unmatched to any gene: 9. Germline assignment: CDR1 SQVTM and CDR2 ANQGSEA. As DNA, the CDR3 is TGCAGCGCAGGAGGGGAGGGAGGCGAGCAGTACTTC. It yields the protein CSAGGEGGEQYF.

This clonotype has a handful of counts. The chain carries TRBV29-1 and TRBJ2-7; 10 nucleotides align to TRBD2. J lost 6 bases, V lost 4 bases, and 3 bases had no gene match. Per the germline V gene, CDR1 is SQVTM and CDR2 is ANQGSEA. The CDR3 is 12 residues long. The CDR3 spells CSVVASGGEQYF. CDR3 coding DNA: TGCAGCGTTGTCGCTAGCGGGGGCGAGCAGTACTTC.

This clonotype came up many times. The V call is TRBV28, the J call TRBJ2-5; 13 bases line up with TRBD2. The CDR3 runs to 15 residues. V gave up 6 bases and J gave up 3 bases; unmatched junction bases: 4. The germline V gene has CDR1 MDHEN and CDR2 SYDVKM. Here the CDR3 reads CASRLGTSGEETQYF. The CDR3 coding sequence is TGTGCCAGCAGGCTGGGGACTAGCGGGGAAGAGACCCAGTACTTC.

About this clonotype itself: This could be a read error, since a much larger clone is one nucleotide away. The chain links TRBV10-3 to TRBJ1-2; possible D gene TRBD1, 5 bases. The CDR3 covers 12 residues. Germline V gene sequence: CDR1 ENHRY, CDR2 SYGVKD. Here the CDR3 DNA reads TGTGCCATCCGTGACAGAGCCTATGGCTACACCTTC. It codes for CAIRDRAYGYTF.

This clonotype appeared a few times. V and J are TRBV7-9 and TRBJ1-3, with TRBD1 as a possible D gene (6 bases). The CDR3 is 15 amino acids. The germline CDR1 and CDR2 sequences are SEHNR and FQNEAQ (reference sequence). Deletions cut 3 bases from V and 1 base from J, with 10 bases between. CDR3 region: CASSFGGRSGNTIYF. CDR3 DNA: TGTGCCAGCAGCTTTGGGGGCAGGTCTGGAAACACCATATATTTT. Drawing the rest from reference TRBV7-9 and TRBJ1-3, the complete variable domain is DTGVSQNPRHKITKRGQNVTFRCDPISEHNRLYWYRQTLGQGPEFLTYFQNEAQLEKSRLLSDRFSAERPKGSFSTLEIQRTEQGDSAMYLCASSFGGRSGNTIYFGEGSWLTVV.

This clonotype was picked up many times. The rearrangement uses TRBV12-3 or TRBV12-4 and TRBJ2-7, with D possibly TRBD2 on 6 matching bases. V lost 7 bases, J lost 3 bases, and 16 bases lay in between. The CDR3 loop spans 14 amino acids. CDR3 nucleotides: TGTGCCAGCACCTGGGGGGTAAACGGCTACGAGCAGTACTTC. This translates into CASTWGVNGYEQYF.

This clonotype was recorded a few times. The chain combines TRBV3-1 with TRBJ2-7, with TRBD2 identical over 11 bases. V lost 4 bases, J lost 1 base, and 6 bases stayed unmatched. The V gene's germline CDR1 is LGHDT and CDR2 YNNKEL (reference sequence). CDR3 size: 16 residues. CDR3 sequence: CASSRRLAGCSYEQYF. CDR3 DNA sequence: TGTGCCAGCAGCCGCCGACTAGCGGGATGTTCCTACGAGCAGTACTTC.

This sequence joins TRBV7-9 and TRBJ2-7, with 8 bases aligning to TRBD1. This CDR3 is built from 15 residues. Germline values: CDR1 SEHNR, CDR2 FQNEAQ (reference sequence). J was trimmed by 0 bases and V by 5 bases; bases with no gene match: 6. CDR3 coding DNA: TGTGCCAGCAGCGGACAGGGTACGGGCTCCTACGAGCAGTACTTC. The encoded protein is CASSGQGTGSYEQYF. The variable domain in full, completed from reference TRBV7-9 and TRBJ2-7, reads DTGVSQNPRHKITKRGQNVTFRCDPISEHNRLYWYRQTLGQGPEFLTYFQNEAQLEKSRLLSDRFSAERPKGSFSTLEIQRTEQGDSAMYLCASSGQGTGSYEQYFGPGTRLTVT.

This clonotype has ten or more counts. This chain joins TRBV29-1 and TRBJ2-7, with 7 bases fitting TRBD1. Germline V CDR1 and CDR2: SQVTM, ANQGSEA. The CDR3 has 14 amino acids. V shed 6 bases and J 0 bases; nucleotides not matched to a gene: 8. CDR3 DNA: TGCAGCGTGGTCGGGACAGCGAACTCCTACGAGCAGTACTTC. Its translation: CSVVGTANSYEQYF.